Given below is one T cell receptor beta chain in context. The antigen remains unidentified. The record originates from a study of shared clonotypes between healthy human individuals. Study findings and constraints: Memory subsets generally showed smaller estimated richness than naive subsets did. Generation of non-shared clonotypes was less probable than generation of clonotypes shared by all four donors.

J lost 5 bases, V lost 1 base, and 9 bases had no gene match. Germline V lookup: CDR1 SGHTA, CDR2 FQGTGA. The CDR3 contains 17 residues. Repertoires were generated with immunoSEQ multiplex PCR, while TCRdb's copy carries only in-frame clones and drops some. The sample shows approximately 710,000 clones, around 91% of them seen only once. The receptor's source is a young man in good health. Some clones in this sample may be carry-over from other donors' samples. Material: memory CD8+ T cells from PBMCs. The subset denotes: CD45RO+ cells pooled with CCR7-negative TemRA cells. This sequence joins TRBV7-3 and TRBJ2-1, with 9 bases lining up with TRBD2. Here the CDR3 DNA reads TGTGCCAGCAGCTTAAAGGAACTAGCGGGCGTCGACAATGAGCAGTTCTTC. Protein: CASSLKELAGVDNEQFF. Full variable domain (missing parts from reference TRBV7-3 and TRBJ2-1): GAGVSQTPSNKVTEKGKYVELRCDPISGHTALYWYRQSLGQGPEFLIYFQGTGAADDSGLPNDRFFAVRPEGSVSTLKIQRTERGDSAVYLCASSLKELAGVDNEQFFGPGTRLTVL.